This TCR beta chain was identified during a study of blood T cell repertoires in COVID-19. Study background: Whether acute or convalescent, the COVID-19 samples came from the United States, Italy and Spain.

Authors' data handling: Amplification of reference gene primers provided the estimated nucleated cell counts. The table came from immunoSEQ multiplex PCR; TCRdb's copy has only in-frame clones and leaves some out. For V, J and clone size, that table is used; D and trimming come from the DNA. The data show a few hundred thousand clones, around 90% seen once. In its sample, this clone was seen a few times. CDR3 length: 16 residues. J lost 7 bases, V lost 5 bases, and 14 bases had no gene match. Germline assignment: CDR1 MNHEY and CDR2 SVGEGT. V usage is TRBV6-2 or TRBV6-3 and J usage is TRBJ2-1; 7 bases fit TRBD2. The sample comprised peripheral blood. The receptor's source is a woman aged 40-49 years who had recovered from COVID-19. The CDR3 nucleotides read TGTGCCAGCAGTCTTGGGGGGGGTTCGACACAAAATGAGCAGTTCTTC. This gives the protein CASSLGGGSTQNEQFF.